The 28 T cell receptor beta chains given below trace back to one sample, sequenced in a study of T cell repertoires in aging, cancer and after chemotherapy. A mixed TRB-A/B primer pool amplified rearranged TRB by multiplex touch-down PCR. TCRdb passed the multiplex PCR reads through MiXCR, listing each CDR3 protein once. The sample contains 4,000 to 4,500 distinct CDR3 sequences, roughly two fifths of which appear only once. TCR beta rearrangements were amplified from peripheral blood genomic DNA. The sequenced sample consisted of blood. These receptors were collected from a human donor with a solid tumor.

This clonotype turned up a few times. The rearrangement uses TRBV20-1 and TRBJ2-2, with unresolved D. The V gene lost 5 bases and the J gene lost 1 base, with 5 bases spanning the gap. The CDR3 runs to 12 residues. The germline gives CDR1 DFQATT, CDR2 SNEGSKA (reference sequence). The CDR3 is CSAPRNTGELFF. Here the CDR3 DNA reads TGCAGTGCTCCGAGGAACACCGGGGAGCTGTTTTTT.

J is TRBJ2-3 and V is TRBV7-2; D is ambiguous. V was trimmed by 1 base and J by 2 bases, leaving 7 bases between them. Germline assignment: CDR1 SGHTA and CDR2 FQGNSA. CDR3 length equals 14 residues. CDR3 protein: CASSLGQVTDTQYF. The CDR3 DNA reads TGTGCCAGCAGCTTAGGACAAGTCACAGATACGCAGTATTTT.

This rearrangement joins TRBV12-3 or TRBV12-4 to TRBJ2-1; TRBD2 might be the D (6 bases). The CDR3 length is 16 residues. Trimming stripped 5 bases from V and 6 bases from J, with 20 bases between. CDR3: CASSISWRGIANEQFF. In nucleotides, the CDR3 is TGTGCCAGCAGTATATCCTGGCGGGGTATAGCCAATGAGCAGTTCTTC.

The V gene is TRBV27, the J gene TRBJ1-1; no reliable D call. CDR1 and CDR2 from the germline V gene are MNHEY and SMNVEV (reference sequence). Trimming cost V 2 bases and J 2 bases, with 12 bases left between them. This CDR3 comprises 15 residues. The CDR3 here is CASSLGEGLNTEAFF. In DNA, the CDR3 is TGTGCCAGCAGTTTAGGCGAGGGCCTAAACACTGAAGCTTTCTTT.

This chain connects TRBV10-3 to TRBJ1-1; TRBD1 aligns across 7 bases. Germline V CDR1 and CDR2: ENHRY, SYGVKD. J gave up 1 base and V 2 bases, and 1 base lay outside the gene matches. This CDR3 region has 14 residues. The CDR3, as DNA: TGTGCCATCAGTGAGGAGGGGGCGAACACTGAAGCTTTCTTT. It translates to CAISEEGANTEAFF.

This chain connects TRBV7-2 to TRBJ2-5, with D hard to call. Trimming took 2 bases from V and 1 from J, leaving 5 bases between them. There are 13 residues in the CDR3. The V gene's germline CDR1 is SGHTA and CDR2 FQGNSA. The CDR3 DNA follows: TGTGCCAGCAGCTTAATAGCCCAAGAGACCCAGTACTTC. Translation: CASSLIAQETQYF. The full variable domain, rest sourced from reference TRBV7-2 and TRBJ2-5, is GAGVSQSPSNKVTEKGKDVELRCDPISGHTALYWYRQSLGQGLEFLIYFQGNSAPDKSGLPSDRFSAERTGGSVSTLTIQRTQQEDSAVYLCASSLIAQETQYFGPGTRLLVL.

The genes are TRBV19 and TRBJ2-4; D is perhaps TRBD2 (6 bases). Trimming pared 0 bases from V and 0 bases from J, leaving 12 bases between. Germline CDR1 reads LNHDA; CDR2 reads SQIVND (reference sequence). CDR3 length: 17 residues. The CDR3 is CASSIERGPLAKNIQYF. In DNA, the CDR3 is TGTGCCAGTAGTATAGAGCGGGGTCCCTTAGCCAAAAACATTCAGTACTTC. The full variable domain, completed using reference TRBV19 and TRBJ2-4, is DGGITQSPKYLFRKEGQNVTLSCEQNLNHDAMYWYRQDPGQGLRLIYYSQIVNDFQKGDIAEGYSVSREKKESFPLTVTSAQKNPTAFYLCASSIERGPLAKNIQYFGAGTRLSVL.

V gene TRBV11-1 combines with J gene TRBJ2-1; D is unclear. CDR1 SGHAT and CDR2 FQDESV come from the germline V gene (reference sequence). Between the trimmed V and J ends, which lost 4 bases and 6 bases, there was a span of 13 bases. The CDR3 contains 14 residues. CDR3 region: CASSWTRTANEQFF. The CDR3 coding sequence is TGTGCCAGCAGCTGGACCCGGACGGCCAATGAGCAGTTCTTC.

The chain employs TRBV25-1 and TRBJ1-2; possible D gene TRBD1, 5 bases. Germline CDR1 MGHDK, CDR2 SYGVNS. This CDR3 is built from 12 residues. V dropped 2 bases and J dropped 8 bases, with 9 bases sitting between them. DNA of the CDR3: TGTGCCAGCAGTGAAGGTACAGGAGGCTACACCTTC. Its translation is CASSEGTGGYTF.

The V and J genes are TRBV20-1 and TRBJ1-2; TRBD1 aligns across 8 bases. The V segment lost 0 bases and the J segment 5 bases; nucleotides outside the gene matches: 8. Germline CDR1 is DFQATT and CDR2 is SNEGSKA (reference sequence). This CDR3 is 15 amino acids long. CDR3 nucleotides: TGCAGTGCTAGAGATTTTCGGGACAGGACGTATGGCTACACCTTC. Its translation: CSARDFRDRTYGYTF.

This clonotype was counted between two and nine times. V usage is TRBV20-1 and J usage is TRBJ2-7; a possible D gene is TRBD1 (5 bases). This CDR3 contains 13 residues. V lost 6 bases to trimming and J lost 5 bases, with 17 bases between them. Looked up from germline, CDR1 is DFQATT and CDR2 is SNEGSKA (reference sequence). In nucleotides, the CDR3 is TGCAGTGCCGGGTCTATCCAGGGCGACGAGCAGTACTTC. Encoded protein: CSAGSIQGDEQYF.

The table lists this clonotype with a few counts. V usage is TRBV7-9 and J usage is TRBJ2-1, with 8 bases that match TRBD2. Trimming at V came to 5 bases and at J to 8 bases, leaving 8 bases not matched to a gene. Germline CDR1 and CDR2: SEHNR and FQNEAQ (reference sequence). There are 14 residues in the CDR3. For the CDR3, the DNA is TGTGCCAGCAGCAAACCGGGACTAGAGTATGAGCAGTTCTTC. Translated, it gives CASSKPGLEYEQFF.

There are a few counts of this clonotype. This chain uses TRBV20-1 with TRBJ1-1; a possible D gene is TRBD1 (6 bases). From germline, CDR1 is DFQATT and CDR2 SNEGSKA (reference sequence). The CDR3 spans 13 residues. The CDR3: CMWAGGMITEAFF. The CDR3 region has the DNA TGCATGTGGGCGGGGGGCATGATCACTGAAGCTTTCTTT.

V gene TRBV14 combines with J gene TRBJ2-7, with TRBD1 matching over 9 bases. V lost 2 bases, J lost 4 bases, and 15 bases stayed unmatched. Germline V gives CDR1 SGHDN, CDR2 FVKESK. This CDR3 is built from 18 residues. CDR3 nucleotides: TGTGCCAGCAGCCAATCCGGGACAGGGCGTGCCCTGGGGTACGAGCAGTACTTC. It yields the protein CASSQSGTGRALGYEQYF.

The chain has TRBV10-2 and TRBJ2-7; D possibly uses TRBD1 or TRBD2 (5 bases each). This CDR3 region has 15 residues. Trimming removed 2 bases from V and 7 bases from J, with 18 bases in between. Germline CDR1 is WSHSY and CDR2 is SAAADI. This CDR3 reads CASSEEGTSGQEQYF. The CDR3 nucleotides read TGCGCCAGCAGTGAGGAGGGGACCTCGGGGCAGGAGCAGTACTTC.

The chain employs TRBV7-9 and TRBJ2-1; 8 bases line up with TRBD1. V trimming: 1 base; J trimming: 8 bases; junction bases outside the gene matches: 1. CDR3 length: 13 residues. Germline CDR1 and CDR2: SEHNR and FQNEAQ (reference sequence). The CDR3: CASSLDRGDEQFF. The CDR3 DNA follows: TGTGCCAGCAGCTTAGACAGGGGGGATGAGCAGTTCTTC.

Only a few counts were recorded for this clonotype. The chain combines TRBV7-2 with TRBJ2-5; 12 nucleotides match TRBD2. J lost 2 bases, V lost 2 bases, and 6 bases had no gene match. Germline lookup yields CDR1 SGHTA and CDR2 FQGNSA. The CDR3 loop spans 17 amino acids. CDR3 nucleotides: TGTGCCAGCAGCTTAACCCCCCTAGCGGGAGGGCAAGAGACCCAGTACTTC. As protein: CASSLTPLAGGQETQYF.

This clonotype has just a few counts. The V call is TRBV7-2, the J call TRBJ2-3; TRBD1 matches at 8 bases. CDR3 size: 16 residues. In germline, CDR1 is SGHTA, CDR2 FQGNSA. Losses at the gene ends were 6 bases for V and 4 bases for J; bases not matched to a gene: 12. Here the CDR3 reads CASRPAGTGRADTQYF. DNA for the CDR3: TGTGCCAGCAGGCCTGCCGGGACAGGTAGGGCAGATACGCAGTATTTT.

The chain combines TRBV7-9 with TRBJ2-5; 7 bases match TRBD1. Germline-derived CDR1 and CDR2 are SEHNR and FQNEAQ (reference sequence). The CDR3 sequence is 14 residues long. J was trimmed by 5 bases and V by 6 bases; bases with no gene match: 9. In DNA form, the CDR3 reads TGTGCCAGCAGTCCAACCGACAGGGAGGAGACCCAGTACTTC. Translation gives CASSPTDREETQYF.

The V and J genes are TRBV5-6 and TRBJ2-1; D tentatively fits TRBD1 or TRBD2 (6 bases each). CDR1 is SGHDT, CDR2 YYEEEE, per germline. This CDR3 is built from 15 residues. V was clipped by 4 bases and J by 4 bases, with 15 bases between them. Here the CDR3 reads CASSTWRGAYNEQFF. The CDR3 DNA sequence: TGTGCCAGCAGCACCTGGAGGGGGGCATACAATGAGCAGTTCTTC.

This clonotype was seen a few times. The rearrangement links TRBV28 to TRBJ1-2, with D possibly TRBD1 on 5 matching bases. The CDR3 totals 15 residues. V lost 3 bases to trimming and J lost 7 bases, with 18 bases between them. The germline V gene has CDR1 MDHEN and CDR2 SYDVKM. This chain's CDR3 is CASSLRPLGGGGYTF. CDR3 in DNA: TGTGCCAGCAGTTTGCGTCCCCTCGGGGGTGGTGGCTACACCTTC.

The chain has TRBV20-1 and TRBJ1-5; possibly TRBD1 for D (5 bases). Deletions cut 5 bases from V and 7 bases from J, with 18 bases between. The CDR3 runs 14 residues. Germline assignment: CDR1 DFQATT and CDR2 SNEGSKA (reference sequence). The CDR3 loop is CSAPPRQGNQPQHF. CDR3 nucleotides: TGCAGTGCTCCTCCTCGTCAGGGAAACCAGCCCCAGCATTTT.

This clonotype came up a few times. The chain uses TRBV10-3 and TRBJ2-3; 7 bases align to TRBD1. J gave up 3 bases and V 10 bases, and 10 bases lay outside the gene matches. The CDR3 spans 14 residues. Germline values: CDR1 ENHRY, CDR2 SYGVKD. CDR3 region: CATDPQGKTDTQYF. CDR3 coding DNA: TGTGCCACCGACCCACAGGGGAAGACAGATACGCAGTATTTT.

This chain uses TRBV20-1 with TRBJ1-5; D ambiguous. The V end lost 5 bases, the J end lost 4 bases, and 12 bases lay between the germline ends. CDR3 length: 13 residues. Germline CDR1 DFQATT, CDR2 SNEGSKA (reference sequence). Written as DNA, the CDR3 is TGCAGTGCTGAGAGGTCCCTTAATCAGCCCCAGCATTTT. It is translated as CSAERSLNQPQHF.

This chain uses TRBV7-6 with TRBJ2-3; D not certain. Between the trimmed V and J ends, which lost 5 bases and 0 bases, there was a span of 21 bases. Germline V CDR1 and CDR2: SGHVS, FNYEAQ. There are 18 residues in the CDR3. CDR3 in DNA: TGTGCCAGCAGCGCCCCACCTTCGCGGAAACCGAGCACAGATACGCAGTATTTT. Its translation: CASSAPPSRKPSTDTQYF.

This clonotype is medium-sized by share. The V call is TRBV5-6, the J call TRBJ1-2; 7 nucleotides match TRBD1. The germline gives CDR1 SGHDT, CDR2 YYEEEE. The junction had 7 bases not matched to a gene; V was cut back by 0 bases and J by 2 bases. The length of the CDR3 is 16 residues. CDR3 bases: TGTGCCAGCAGCTTGGGTAGACAGGGAGGGAACTATGGCTACACCTTC. Translating gives CASSLGRQGGNYGYTF.

This chain links TRBV12-3 or TRBV12-4 with TRBJ2-2; no definite D call. The CDR3 consists of 15 residues. Trimming left V 5 bases short and J 0 bases short, with 10 bases between. CDR3 DNA: TGTGCCAGCAGTCTGGACGGTACGAACACCGGGGAGCTGTTTTTT. As protein: CASSLDGTNTGELFF.

The chain carries TRBV20-1 and TRBJ2-3; 9 positions match TRBD2. The junction had 9 bases not matched to a gene; V was cut back by 1 base and J by 1 base. Germline V gene sequence: CDR1 DFQATT, CDR2 SNEGSKA (reference sequence). The CDR3 is 17 residues long. The CDR3 spells CSARGLREGGGTDTQYF. In nucleotides, the CDR3 is TGCAGTGCTAGAGGATTGCGGGAGGGCGGGGGCACAGATACGCAGTATTTT.